This passage covers 32 T cell receptor beta chains from one sample sequenced in a study of circulating tumor DNA in untreated peripheral T-cell lymphoma. Produced via immunoSEQ multiplex PCR; TCRdb's table is partial and in-frame only. The table shows roughly 7,300 clones, with around four fifths occurring only once. The sequencing sample was made of tumor tissue. Source of these receptors: a human donor with peripheral T-cell lymphoma.

The chain recombines TRBV6-8 with TRBJ2-7; D is unresolved. Germline V gene data show CDR1 as MNHGY and CDR2 as SAAAGT. Trimming removed 4 bases at V and 8 bases at J, with 21 bases between. The CDR3 length is 15 residues. The CDR3 sequence is CASSSSTESFRKQYF. The CDR3 DNA reads TGTGCCAGCAGTTCCTCTACAGAAAGTTTTCGGAAGCAGTACTTC.

This clone is classed as medium-sized. The V call is TRBV6-8, the J call TRBJ2-2; 9 bases match TRBD2. The V gene's germline CDR1 is MNHGY and CDR2 SAAAGT. This CDR3 is built from 15 residues. V shed 5 bases and J 8 bases; nucleotides not matched to a gene: 9. CDR3 DNA: TGTGCCAGCAGTGGGGCCCTGACTAGCGGAGGGGAGCTGTTTTTT. This sequence encodes CASSGALTSGGELFF.

The chain recombines TRBV28 with TRBJ2-7; D may be TRBD2 (5 bases). Germline lookup yields CDR1 MDHEN and CDR2 SYDVKM. V lost 3 bases, J lost 0 bases, and 12 bases lay in between. The CDR3 length is 15 residues. CDR3 bases: TGTGCCAGCAGTTTCAGAGGGAAGAGCTCCTACGAGCAGTACTTC. The encoded protein is CASSFRGKSSYEQYF.

Only a few counts were recorded for this clone. The rearrangement links TRBV12-5 to TRBJ2-4; no clear D. The V gene's germline CDR1 is LGHNT and CDR2 FRNRAP. The CDR3 runs to 13 residues. The CDR3 spells CASLHPAKNIQYF. The CDR3, as DNA: TGTGCCTCCCTTCATCCCGCCAAAAACATTCAGTACTTC.

The chain joins TRBV30 to TRBJ2-6; D is unresolved. Germline loops: CDR1 GTSNPN, CDR2 SVGIG (reference sequence). V was clipped by 4 bases and J by 0 bases, with 7 bases between them. This CDR3 comprises 14 residues. Here the CDR3 DNA reads TGTGCCTGGAACCCGCGCTCTGGGGCCAACGTCCTGACTTTC. Protein sequence: CAWNPRSGANVLTF.

The V and J genes are TRBV15 and TRBJ2-4; D is perhaps TRBD2 (5 bases). V dropped 0 bases and J dropped 0 bases, with 12 bases sitting between them. The CDR3 extends over 17 amino acids. Germline CDR1 and CDR2: LNHNV and YYDKDF (reference sequence). CDR3 amino acids: CATSRDRGILAKNIQYF. The DNA of the CDR3 is TGTGCCACCAGCAGAGATCGGGGTATACTAGCCAAAAACATTCAGTACTTC.

The gene calls are TRBV30 and TRBJ1-5, with a weak D call TRBD1 (5 bases). V was pared by 4 bases and J by 1 base, with 14 bases between. This CDR3 has 15 amino acids. The germline CDR1 and CDR2 sequences are GTSNPN and SVGIG (reference sequence). CDR3 region: CAWTPRGLSNQPQHF. CDR3 nucleotide sequence: TGTGCCTGGACCCCACGGGGGTTAAGCAATCAGCCCCAGCATTTT. The variable domain in full, with the rest retrieved from reference TRBV30 and TRBJ1-5, is SQTIHQWPATLVQPVGSPLSLECTVEGTSNPNLYWYRQAAGRGLQLLFYSVGIGQISSEVPQNLSASRPQDRQFILSSKKLLLSDSGFYLCAWTPRGLSNQPQHFGDGTRLSIL.

This clone has only a few counts. V is TRBV19 and J is TRBJ1-1, with 7 bases lining up with TRBD1. Germline values: CDR1 LNHDA, CDR2 SQIVND (reference sequence). The CDR3 has 14 amino acids. J was trimmed by 1 base and V by 7 bases; bases with no gene match: 6. CDR3: CASMQTGRNTEAFF. The CDR3 DNA follows: TGTGCCAGTATGCAGACAGGGCGGAACACTGAAGCTTTCTTT. The whole variable domain, filled in from reference TRBV19 and TRBJ1-1, reads DGGITQSPKYLFRKEGQNVTLSCEQNLNHDAMYWYRQDPGQGLRLIYYSQIVNDFQKGDIAEGYSVSREKKESFPLTVTSAQKNPTAFYLCASMQTGRNTEAFFGQGTRLTVV.

The chain is built from TRBV29-1 and TRBJ2-7; D uncertain. The germline CDR1 and CDR2 sequences are SQVTM and ANQGSEA. Trimming removed 8 bases from V and 7 bases from J, with 18 bases in between. This CDR3 spans 12 amino acids. The CDR3 DNA is TGCAGCTCGACGCTATTAAATGGGGAGCAGTACTTC. This gives the protein CSSTLLNGEQYF.

This clone has only a few counts. This sequence joins TRBV28 and TRBJ1-3, with D perhaps TRBD1 (6 bases). This CDR3 is 14 amino acids long. CDR1 and CDR2 from the germline V gene are MDHEN and SYDVKM. The V end was cut by 7 bases, the J end by 8 bases, with 18 bases between. This CDR3 reads CASTVGGELDTIYF. CDR3 bases: TGTGCCAGCACCGTAGGGGGTGAATTGGACACCATATATTTT.

J is TRBJ2-2 and V is TRBV19; unclear D gene. Germline lookup yields CDR1 LNHDA and CDR2 SQIVND (reference sequence). The CDR3 spans 15 residues. V lost 5 bases and J lost 4, with 14 bases in between. CDR3 nucleotide sequence: TGTGCCAGTAGTTGGTCAATACAAAGCACCGGGGAGCTGTTTTTT. It yields the protein CASSWSIQSTGELFF.

The chain has TRBV29-1 and TRBJ2-1; D unresolved. Trimming took off 3 bases at V and 10 bases at J, with 16 bases between the two ends. The CDR3 extends over 13 amino acids. Germline CDR1 and CDR2: SQVTM and ANQGSEA. The CDR3 spells CSVDIGPAEEQFF. The CDR3 coding sequence is TGCAGCGTTGATATTGGACCGGCGGAGGAGCAGTTCTTC.

J is TRBJ1-5 and V is TRBV18; D may be TRBD1 (5 bases). Germline V gene data show CDR1 as KGHSH and CDR2 as LQKENI. V lost 10 bases, J lost 6 bases, and 16 bases lay in between. This CDR3 is built from 13 residues. The CDR3 loop reads CATSGGMLQPQHF. The DNA for the CDR3 is TGTGCCACCTCCGGGGGGATGCTTCAGCCCCAGCATTTT.

The V gene is TRBV18, the J gene TRBJ2-2; D is possibly TRBD1 or TRBD2 (6 bases each). Germline values: CDR1 KGHSH, CDR2 LQKENI. The CDR3 has 14 amino acids. The V gene lost 3 bases and the J gene lost 5 bases, with 10 bases spanning the gap. CDR3 DNA sequence: TGTGCCAGCTCACCGCAGGGGAGGACCGGGGAGCTGTTTTTT. Translating gives CASSPQGRTGELFF.

The chain has TRBV19 and TRBJ1-5, with TRBD1 matching over 8 bases. Germline CDR1 LNHDA, CDR2 SQIVND (reference sequence). The CDR3 is 16 residues long. V dropped 4 bases and J dropped 2; count of bases not matched to a gene: 7. The CDR3 coding sequence is TGTGCCAGTAGTACCGGCCCGGGACAGGGCAATCAGCCCCAGCATTTT. Translating gives CASSTGPGQGNQPQHF.

The CDR3 DNA is TGTGCCAGCTCGCGCGGGACAGATACCTACGAGCAGTACTTC. It yields the protein CASSRGTDTYEQYF. The gene calls are TRBV6-7 and TRBJ2-7, with a weak D call TRBD1 (7 bases). TRBV6-7 is known as an ORF, though its function is uncertain. The CDR3 length is 14 residues. Trimming pared 8 bases from V and 2 bases from J, leaving 16 bases between.

This clone was observed a handful of times. V and J are TRBV12-5 and TRBJ2-7, with 16 bases lining up with TRBD2. The CDR3 totals 18 residues. CDR1 LGHNT and CDR2 FRNRAP come from the germline V gene. CDR3 sequence (DNA): TGTGCCAGCACTAAAGGGACTAGCGGGAGGGGGATCTCCTACGAGCAGTACTTC. It is translated as CASTKGTSGRGISYEQYF.

The CDR3 DNA reads as TGTGCCTGGAGTACCGGGACGGGGCTGAACACTGAAGCTTTCTTT. Protein product: CAWSTGTGLNTEAFF. The V and J genes are TRBV30 and TRBJ1-1; a weak D match, TRBD1 (5 bases). Germline V lookup: CDR1 GTSNPN, CDR2 SVGIG (reference sequence). Deletions cut 2 bases from V and 0 bases from J, with 13 bases between. This CDR3 is 15 amino acids long.

The V call is TRBV29-1, the J call TRBJ2-1, with D possibly being TRBD2 (5 bases). Trimming shortened V by 8 bases and J by 3 bases, and 11 bases separated the two germline ends. The CDR3 extends over 12 amino acids. The germline CDR1 and CDR2 sequences are SQVTM and ANQGSEA. The CDR3 is CSYGVGYNEQFF. The CDR3 coding sequence is TGCAGCTACGGGGTGGGCTACAATGAGCAGTTCTTC.

The chain is built from TRBV6-8 and TRBJ1-4; possibly TRBD1 for D (6 bases). The CDR3 consists of 16 residues. The V end lost 2 bases, the J end lost 11 bases, and 21 bases lay between the germline ends. Per germline, CDR1 MNHGY and CDR2 SAAAGT. This CDR3 is CASSYQPGARPLKLFF. CDR3 coding DNA: TGTGCCAGCAGTTACCAACCAGGGGCGAGACCATTGAAACTGTTTTTT.

This clone was found a few times. V gene TRBV28 combines with J gene TRBJ2-5; tentative D call: TRBD1 (6 bases). The CDR3 has 15 amino acids. V was trimmed by 3 bases and J by 0 bases, leaving 11 bases between them. The germline gives CDR1 MDHEN, CDR2 SYDVKM. CDR3 coding DNA: TGTGCCAGCAGTTTGGTGGGGGCGAACCAAGAGACCCAGTACTTC. This codes for CASSLVGANQETQYF.

The chain combines TRBV14 with TRBJ1-3, with no clear D. The CDR3 consists of 16 residues. Per germline, CDR1 SGHDN and CDR2 FVKESK. Trimming pared 5 bases from V and 2 bases from J, leaving 16 bases between. This chain's CDR3 is CASSVSGIRAGNTIYF. Written as DNA, the CDR3 is TGTGCCAGCAGCGTATCCGGGATAAGAGCTGGAAACACCATATATTTT.

J is TRBJ1-3 and V is TRBV18; 7 nucleotides match TRBD1. From germline, CDR1 is KGHSH and CDR2 LQKENI. The CDR3 consists of 14 residues. V shed 2 bases and J 2 bases; nucleotides not matched to a gene: 0. The chain's CDR3 is CASSPGTAGNTIYF. The CDR3 nucleotides are TGTGCCAGCTCACCAGGGACAGCTGGAAACACCATATATTTT.

This clone has only one observation. V and J are TRBV6-8 and TRBJ1-1; the D is unclear. In germline, CDR1 is MNHGY, CDR2 SAAAGT. Deletions cut 5 bases from V and 1 base from J, with 8 bases between. The CDR3 extends over 13 amino acids. For the CDR3, the DNA is TGTGCCAGCAGTGAGTCTCGGAACACTGAAGCTTTCTTT. Amino acid sequence: CASSESRNTEAFF.

The chain has TRBV10-2 and TRBJ2-2; D uncertain. The CDR3 has 17 residues. The germline V gene encodes CDR1 WSHSY and CDR2 SAAADI. The germline V and J ends were trimmed by 6 bases and 4 bases, with 21 bases remaining between them. In nucleotides, the CDR3 is TGCGCCAGCAGGGGCCCCGGCCACCAGCCTCCCACCGGGGAGCTGTTTTTT. Its protein is CASRGPGHQPPTGELFF.

This clone turned up a few times. This chain links TRBV18 with TRBJ1-4; D unresolved. This CDR3 is built from 15 residues. CDR1 and CDR2 (germline): KGHSH, LQKENI. V lost 5 bases, J lost 7 bases, and 17 bases lay in between. The CDR3 sequence: CASSASWTAGEKLFF. CDR3 in DNA: TGTGCCAGCTCAGCATCCTGGACGGCGGGTGAAAAACTGTTTTTT.

The chain has TRBV6-8 and TRBJ2-1; 10 bases fit TRBD2. The CDR3 loop spans 15 amino acids. The germline V gene has CDR1 MNHGY and CDR2 SAAAGT. The junction had 9 bases not matched to a gene; V was cut back by 6 bases and J by 7 bases. Written as DNA, the CDR3 is TGTGCCAGCAGACTATTACCGGGACTAGCGAATGAGCAGTTCTTC. As protein: CASRLLPGLANEQFF.

This chain connects TRBV4-1 to TRBJ2-5; 8 bases are shared with TRBD2. V lost 1 base to trimming and J lost 1 base; unmatched junction nucleotides: 5. Germline V gene data show CDR1 as MGHRA and CDR2 as YSYEKL. This CDR3 spans 16 amino acids. The CDR3 DNA reads TGCGCCAGCAGCCAAGGAGCGGGAGTTCCCCAAGAGACCCAGTACTTC. Protein product: CASSQGAGVPQETQYF.

V usage is TRBV11-3 and J usage is TRBJ2-2, with D perhaps TRBD2 (5 bases). Germline V gene sequence: CDR1 SGHNT, CDR2 YENEEA. CDR3 size: 17 residues. Trimming removed 8 bases at V and 2 bases at J, with 21 bases between. The CDR3 here is CASGTTTGKQNTGELFF. CDR3 bases: TGTGCCAGCGGCACTACGACCGGGAAGCAAAACACCGGGGAGCTGTTTTTT.

On this clone: The junction does not match germline at one end; this may be a read error. The J gene is TRBJ2-3, the V gene TRBV14; D remains ambiguous. The CDR3 spans 12 residues. CDR1 is SGHDN, CDR2 FVKESK, per germline. The CDR3 protein is CASSQVYWKLDF. Here the CDR3 DNA reads TGTGCCAGCAGCCAAGTTTACTGGAAGCTAGATTTT.

The genes are TRBV5-1 and TRBJ2-2, with a possible D match to TRBD1 (5 bases). Trimming stripped 2 bases from V and 4 bases from J, with 12 bases between. CDR1 is SGHRS, CDR2 YFSETQ, per germline. CDR3 size: 15 residues. CDR3 sequence reads: CASSFATVPTGELFF. CDR3 DNA sequence: TGCGCCAGCAGCTTCGCGACAGTGCCCACCGGGGAGCTGTTTTTT. Drawing the rest from reference TRBV5-1 and TRBJ2-2, the complete variable domain is KAGVTQTPRYLIKTRGQQVTLSCSPISGHRSVSWYQQTPGQGLQFLFEYFSETQRNKGNFPGRFSGRQFSNSRSEMNVSTLELGDSALYLCASSFATVPTGELFFGEGSRLTVL.

The chain has TRBV5-1 and TRBJ1-1; a possible D gene is TRBD1 (5 bases). The CDR3 is made up of 15 amino acids. With 1 base removed from V and 0 bases from J, the gap between germline ends came to 10 bases. Germline CDR1 SGHRS, CDR2 YFSETQ. CDR3 sequence: CASSLSGTVNTEAFF. The CDR3, as DNA: TGCGCCAGCAGCTTGTCTGGGACGGTGAACACTGAAGCTTTCTTT.